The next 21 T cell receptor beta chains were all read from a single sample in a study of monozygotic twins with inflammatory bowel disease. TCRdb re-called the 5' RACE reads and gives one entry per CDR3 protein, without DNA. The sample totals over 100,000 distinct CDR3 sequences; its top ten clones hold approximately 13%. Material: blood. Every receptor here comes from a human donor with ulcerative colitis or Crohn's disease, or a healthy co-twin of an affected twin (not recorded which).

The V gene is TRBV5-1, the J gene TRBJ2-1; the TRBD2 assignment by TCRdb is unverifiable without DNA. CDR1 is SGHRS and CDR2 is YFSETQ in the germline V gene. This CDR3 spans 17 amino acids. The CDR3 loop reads CASSSEPSGSSYNEQFF. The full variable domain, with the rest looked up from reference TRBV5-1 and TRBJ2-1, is KAGVTQTPRYLIKTRGQQVTLSCSPISGHRSVSWYQQTPGQGLQFLFEYFSETQRNKGNFPGRFSGRQFSNSRSEMNVSTLELGDSALYLCASSSEPSGSSYNEQFFGPGTRLTVL.

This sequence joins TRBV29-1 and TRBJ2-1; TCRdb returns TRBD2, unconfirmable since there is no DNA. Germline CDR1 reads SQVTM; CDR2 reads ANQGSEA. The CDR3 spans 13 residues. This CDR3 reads CSVGGRAYNEQFF.

This chain's CDR3 is CSAHSRAGEAYGYTF. V usage is TRBV20-1 and J usage is TRBJ1-2; the TCRdb call, TRBD1, lacks DNA for checking. The V gene's germline CDR1 is DFQATT and CDR2 SNEGSKA (reference sequence). The CDR3 runs 15 residues.

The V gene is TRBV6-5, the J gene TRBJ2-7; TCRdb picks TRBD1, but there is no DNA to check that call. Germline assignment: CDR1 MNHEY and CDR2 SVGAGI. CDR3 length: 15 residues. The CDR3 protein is CASSSGINGLYEQYF.

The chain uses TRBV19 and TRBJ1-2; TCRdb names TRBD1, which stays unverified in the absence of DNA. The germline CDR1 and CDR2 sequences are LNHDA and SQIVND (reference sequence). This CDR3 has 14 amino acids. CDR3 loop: CASRTGGGNYGYTF.

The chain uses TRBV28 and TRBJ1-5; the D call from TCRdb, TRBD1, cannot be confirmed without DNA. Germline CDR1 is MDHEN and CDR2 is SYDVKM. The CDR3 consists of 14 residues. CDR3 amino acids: CASNPTGRGQPQHF.

CDR3 in amino acids: CASRWGQGNTGELFF. The V and J genes are TRBV19 and TRBJ2-2; no DNA is available, so the TRBD1 call from TCRdb remains unchecked. This CDR3 has 15 residues. CDR1 is LNHDA, CDR2 SQIVND, per germline (reference sequence). The whole variable domain, filled in from reference TRBV19 and TRBJ2-2, reads DGGITQSPKYLFRKEGQNVTLSCEQNLNHDAMYWYRQDPGQGLRLIYYSQIVNDFQKGDIAEGYSVSREKKESFPLTVTSAQKNPTAFYLCASRWGQGNTGELFFGEGSRLTVL.

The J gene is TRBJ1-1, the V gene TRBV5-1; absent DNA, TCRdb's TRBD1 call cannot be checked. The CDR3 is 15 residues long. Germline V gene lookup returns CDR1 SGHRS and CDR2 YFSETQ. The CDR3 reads CASSLAIGQNTEAFF. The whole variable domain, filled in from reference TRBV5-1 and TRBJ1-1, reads KAGVTQTPRYLIKTRGQQVTLSCSPISGHRSVSWYQQTPGQGLQFLFEYFSETQRNKGNFPGRFSGRQFSNSRSEMNVSTLELGDSALYLCASSLAIGQNTEAFFGQGTRLTVV.

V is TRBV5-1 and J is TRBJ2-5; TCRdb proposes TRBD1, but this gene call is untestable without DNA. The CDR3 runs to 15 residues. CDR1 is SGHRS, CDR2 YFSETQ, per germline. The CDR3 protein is CASSLYPGHPETQYF.

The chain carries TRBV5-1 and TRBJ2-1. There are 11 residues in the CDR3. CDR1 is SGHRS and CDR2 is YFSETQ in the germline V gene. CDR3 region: CASSPDNEQFF.

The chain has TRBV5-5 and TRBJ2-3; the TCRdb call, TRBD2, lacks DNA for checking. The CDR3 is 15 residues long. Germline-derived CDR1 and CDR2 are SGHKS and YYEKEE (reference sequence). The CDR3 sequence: CASSFRRSWADTQYF.

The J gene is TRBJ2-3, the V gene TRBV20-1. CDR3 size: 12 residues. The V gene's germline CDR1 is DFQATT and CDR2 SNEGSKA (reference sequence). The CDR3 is CSAVYSTDTQYF.

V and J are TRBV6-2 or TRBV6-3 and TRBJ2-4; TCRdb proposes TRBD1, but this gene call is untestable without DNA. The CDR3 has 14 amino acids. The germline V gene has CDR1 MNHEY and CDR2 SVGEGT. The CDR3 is CASSFRGTKNIQYF.

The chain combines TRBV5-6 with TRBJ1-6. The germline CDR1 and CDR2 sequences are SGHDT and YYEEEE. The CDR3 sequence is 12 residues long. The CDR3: CASSLDRSPLHF.

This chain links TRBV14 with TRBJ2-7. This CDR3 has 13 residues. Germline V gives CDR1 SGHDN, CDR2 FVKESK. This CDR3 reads CASSQGWGYEQYF.

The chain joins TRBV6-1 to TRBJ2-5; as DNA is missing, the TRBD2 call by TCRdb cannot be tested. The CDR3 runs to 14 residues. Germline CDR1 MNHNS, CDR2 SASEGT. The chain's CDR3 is CASSGRLVIATQYF.

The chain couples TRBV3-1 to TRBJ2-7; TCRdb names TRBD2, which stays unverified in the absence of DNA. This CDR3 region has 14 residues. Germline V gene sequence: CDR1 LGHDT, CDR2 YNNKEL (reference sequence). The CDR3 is CASSPGLAPYEQYF.

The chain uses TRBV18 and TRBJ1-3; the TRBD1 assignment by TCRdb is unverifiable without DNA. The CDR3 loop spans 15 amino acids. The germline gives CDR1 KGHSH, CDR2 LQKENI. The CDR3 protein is CASSPQQGNGNTIYF.

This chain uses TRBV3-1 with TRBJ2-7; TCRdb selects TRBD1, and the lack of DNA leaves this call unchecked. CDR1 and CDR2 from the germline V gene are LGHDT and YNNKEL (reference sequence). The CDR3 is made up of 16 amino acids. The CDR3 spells CASSQSAGTDSYEQYF.

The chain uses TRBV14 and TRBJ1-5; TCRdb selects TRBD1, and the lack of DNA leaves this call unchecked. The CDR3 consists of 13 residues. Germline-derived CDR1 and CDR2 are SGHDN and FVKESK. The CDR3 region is CASSQSRGQPQHF.

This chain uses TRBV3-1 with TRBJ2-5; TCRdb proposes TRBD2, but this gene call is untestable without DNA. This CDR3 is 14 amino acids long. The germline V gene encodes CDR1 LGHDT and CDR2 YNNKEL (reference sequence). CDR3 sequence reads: CASSQGPLVETQYF.